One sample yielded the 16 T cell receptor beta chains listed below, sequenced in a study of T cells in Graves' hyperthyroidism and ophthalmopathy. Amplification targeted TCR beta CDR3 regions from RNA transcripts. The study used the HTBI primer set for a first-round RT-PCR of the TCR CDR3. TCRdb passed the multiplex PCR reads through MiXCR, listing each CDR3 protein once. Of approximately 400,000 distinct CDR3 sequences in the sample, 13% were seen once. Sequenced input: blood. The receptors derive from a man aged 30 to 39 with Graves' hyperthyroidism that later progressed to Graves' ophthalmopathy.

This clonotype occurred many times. The CDR3 loop reads CASSSSTGWDTQYF. The CDR3 DNA sequence: TGTGCCAGCAGTTCGTCAACGGGGTGGGATACGCAGTATTTT. The V gene is TRBV12-3 or TRBV12-4, the J gene TRBJ2-3; D is possibly TRBD2 (5 bases). Trimming removed 4 bases from V and 6 bases from J, with 14 bases in between. The CDR3 is 14 residues long.

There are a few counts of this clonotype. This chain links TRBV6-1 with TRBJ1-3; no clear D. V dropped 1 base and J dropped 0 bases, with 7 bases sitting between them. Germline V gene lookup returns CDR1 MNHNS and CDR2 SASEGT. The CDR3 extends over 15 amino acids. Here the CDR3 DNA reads TGTGCCAGCAGTGAAGACGTAAGCTCTGGAAACACCATATATTTT. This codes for CASSEDVSSGNTIYF.

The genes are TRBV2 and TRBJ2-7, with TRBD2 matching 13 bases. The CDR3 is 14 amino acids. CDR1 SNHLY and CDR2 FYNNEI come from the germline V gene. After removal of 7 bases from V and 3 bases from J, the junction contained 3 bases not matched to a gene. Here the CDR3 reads CASTGTSGVYEQYF. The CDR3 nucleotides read TGTGCCAGCACCGGGACTAGCGGGGTCTACGAGCAGTACTTC.

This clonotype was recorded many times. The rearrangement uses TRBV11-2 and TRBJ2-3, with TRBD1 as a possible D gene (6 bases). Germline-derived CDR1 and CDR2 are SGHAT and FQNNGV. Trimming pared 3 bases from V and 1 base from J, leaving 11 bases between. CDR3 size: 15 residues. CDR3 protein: CASSFLGARTDTQYF. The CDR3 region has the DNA TGTGCCAGCAGCTTTTTGGGGGCTCGCACAGATACGCAGTATTTT. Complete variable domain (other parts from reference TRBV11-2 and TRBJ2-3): EAGVAQSPRYKIIEKRQSVAFWCNPISGHATLYWYQQILGQGPKLLIQFQNNGVVDDSQLPKDRFSAERLKGVDSTLKIQPAKLEDSAVYLCASSFLGARTDTQYFGPGTRLTVL.

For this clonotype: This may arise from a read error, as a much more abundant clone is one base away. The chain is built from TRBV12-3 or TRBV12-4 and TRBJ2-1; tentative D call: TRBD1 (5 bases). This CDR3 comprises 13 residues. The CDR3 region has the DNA TGTGCCAGCAGTCAGGGCTCCTACAATGAGCAGCTCTTC. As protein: CASSQGSYNEQLF.

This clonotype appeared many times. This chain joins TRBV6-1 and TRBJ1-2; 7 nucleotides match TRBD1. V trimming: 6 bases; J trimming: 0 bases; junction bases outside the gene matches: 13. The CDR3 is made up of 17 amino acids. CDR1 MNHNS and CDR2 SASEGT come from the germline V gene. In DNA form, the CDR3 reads TGTGCCAGCAGCTCGGCCAGGGGGACCCCCACTAACTATGGCTACACCTTC. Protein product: CASSSARGTPTNYGYTF.

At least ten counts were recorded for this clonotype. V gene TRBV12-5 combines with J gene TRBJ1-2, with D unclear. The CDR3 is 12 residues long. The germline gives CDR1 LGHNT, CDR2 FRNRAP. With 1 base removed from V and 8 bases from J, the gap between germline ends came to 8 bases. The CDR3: CASGLARGGYTF. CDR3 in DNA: TGTGCTAGTGGTTTGGCTCGAGGCGGCTACACCTTC.

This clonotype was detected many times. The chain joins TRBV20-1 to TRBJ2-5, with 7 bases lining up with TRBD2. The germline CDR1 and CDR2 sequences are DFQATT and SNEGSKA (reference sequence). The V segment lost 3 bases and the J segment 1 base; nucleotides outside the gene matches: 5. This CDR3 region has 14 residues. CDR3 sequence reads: CSASGLEAQETQYF. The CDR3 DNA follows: TGCAGTGCTAGTGGACTAGAGGCCCAAGAGACCCAGTACTTC.

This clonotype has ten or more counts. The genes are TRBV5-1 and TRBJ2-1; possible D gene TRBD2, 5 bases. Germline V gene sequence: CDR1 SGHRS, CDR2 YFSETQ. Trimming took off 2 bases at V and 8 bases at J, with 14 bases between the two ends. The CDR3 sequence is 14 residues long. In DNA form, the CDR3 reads TGCGCCAGCAGCTTACTACAGACCGGGGATGAGCAGTTCTTC. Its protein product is CASSLLQTGDEQFF.

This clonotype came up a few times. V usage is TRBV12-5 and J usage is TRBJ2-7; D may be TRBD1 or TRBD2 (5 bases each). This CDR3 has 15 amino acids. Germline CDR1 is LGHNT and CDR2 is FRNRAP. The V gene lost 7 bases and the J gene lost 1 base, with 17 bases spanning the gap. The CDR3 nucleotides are TGTGCTAGTGCCCTCCCCGGGACGGCTTCCTACGAGCAGTACTTC. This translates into CASALPGTASYEQYF.

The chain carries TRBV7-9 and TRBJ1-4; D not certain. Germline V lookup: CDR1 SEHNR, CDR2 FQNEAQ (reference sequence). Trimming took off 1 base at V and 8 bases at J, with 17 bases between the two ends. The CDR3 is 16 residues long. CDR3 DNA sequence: TGTGCCAGCAGCTTAGACATCCGGGCCCCGGGGGAAAAACTGTTTTTT. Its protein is CASSLDIRAPGEKLFF.

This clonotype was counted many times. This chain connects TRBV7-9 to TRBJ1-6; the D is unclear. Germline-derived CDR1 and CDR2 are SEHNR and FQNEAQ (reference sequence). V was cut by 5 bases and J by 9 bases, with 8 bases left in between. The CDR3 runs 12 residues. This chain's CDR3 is CASSVQRSPLHF. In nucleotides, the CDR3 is TGTGCCAGCAGCGTACAGCGTTCACCCCTCCACTTT.

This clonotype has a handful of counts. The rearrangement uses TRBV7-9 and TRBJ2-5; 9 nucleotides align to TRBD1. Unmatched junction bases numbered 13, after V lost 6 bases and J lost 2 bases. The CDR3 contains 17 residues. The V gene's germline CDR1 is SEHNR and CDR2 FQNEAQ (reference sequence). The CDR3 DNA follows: TGTGCCAGCAGTAAAAAAATGGGGACAGGGACTCAAGAGACCCAGTACTTC. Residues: CASSKKMGTGTQETQYF.

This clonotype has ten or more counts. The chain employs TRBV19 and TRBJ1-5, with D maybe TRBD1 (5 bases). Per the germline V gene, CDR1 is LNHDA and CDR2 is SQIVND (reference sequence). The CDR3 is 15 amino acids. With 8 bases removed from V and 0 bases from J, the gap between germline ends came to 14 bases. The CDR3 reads CASSWGIHSNQPQHF. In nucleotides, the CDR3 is TGTGCCAGTTCCTGGGGGATTCATAGCAATCAGCCCCAGCATTTT.

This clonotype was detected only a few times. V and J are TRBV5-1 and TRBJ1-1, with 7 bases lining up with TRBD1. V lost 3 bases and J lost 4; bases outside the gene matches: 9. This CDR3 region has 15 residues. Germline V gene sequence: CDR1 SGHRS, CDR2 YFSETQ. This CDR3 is CASSSGQLVGTEAFF. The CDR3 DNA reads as TGCGCCAGCAGCTCGGGACAGTTGGTGGGCACTGAAGCTTTCTTT.

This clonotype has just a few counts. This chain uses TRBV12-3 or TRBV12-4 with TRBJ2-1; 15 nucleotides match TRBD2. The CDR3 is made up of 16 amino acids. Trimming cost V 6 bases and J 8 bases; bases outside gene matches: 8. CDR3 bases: TGTGCCAGCAGCCACGGACTAGCGGGGGGGCGATATGAGCAGTTCTTC. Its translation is CASSHGLAGGRYEQFF.